The 17 T cell receptor beta chains below were found in one sample sequenced in a study of blood T cell repertoires in COVID-19. Libraries were prepared by immunoSEQ multiplex PCR; TCRdb keeps only in-frame clonotypes and omits some of them. The table records 100,000 to 150,000 clones, approximately 80% of them present only once. The sequenced sample was peripheral blood. The source is a woman between 50 and 59 years old with acute or convalescent COVID-19.

The chain links TRBV7-3 to TRBJ1-3; D possibly corresponds to TRBD1 (5 bases). This CDR3 region has 14 residues. Trimming shortened V by 2 bases and J by 3 bases, and 8 bases separated the two germline ends. Germline CDR1 is SGHTA and CDR2 is FQGTGA. This chain's CDR3 is CASSLGGGGNTIYF. The CDR3 nucleotides read TGTGCCAGCAGCTTAGGGGGAGGTGGAAACACCATATATTTT. The whole variable domain, remainder taken from reference TRBV7-3 and TRBJ1-3, is GAGVSQTPSNKVTEKGKYVELRCDPISGHTALYWYRQSLGQGPEFLIYFQGTGAADDSGLPNDRFFAVRPEGSVSTLKIQRTERGDSAVYLCASSLGGGGNTIYFGEGSWLTVV.

This chain links TRBV5-1 with TRBJ2-3; 15 bases map to TRBD2. This CDR3 comprises 15 residues. V shed 7 bases, J shed 6 bases, and the junction held 6 bases outside the gene matches. Germline lookup yields CDR1 SGHRS and CDR2 YFSETQ. For the CDR3, the DNA is TGCGCCAGCGGCGGACTAGCGGGAGGGCAGGATACGCAGTATTTT. Residues: CASGGLAGGQDTQYF. The whole variable domain, remainder taken from reference TRBV5-1 and TRBJ2-3, is KAGVTQTPRYLIKTRGQQVTLSCSPISGHRSVSWYQQTPGQGLQFLFEYFSETQRNKGNFPGRFSGRQFSNSRSEMNVSTLELGDSALYLCASGGLAGGQDTQYFGPGTRLTVL.

In its sample, this clone was seen a few times. The rearrangement links TRBV7-9 to TRBJ1-6; TRBD1 is a possible D gene (6 bases). Germline V gene lookup returns CDR1 SEHNR and CDR2 FQNEAQ (reference sequence). The CDR3 contains 16 residues. Trimming took 4 bases from V and 4 from J, leaving 14 bases between them. The CDR3 DNA reads as TGTGCCAGCAGCTCACAGGGAGGGCAGTATAATTCACCCCTCCACTTT. Protein: CASSSQGGQYNSPLHF.

The chain joins TRBV3-1 (or the pseudogene TRBV3-2) to TRBJ1-2; D is perhaps TRBD1 (6 bases). The V end lost 4 bases, the J end lost 6 bases, and 9 bases lay between the germline ends. This CDR3 region has 12 residues. CDR1 and CDR2 from the germline V gene are LGHDT and YNNKEL (reference sequence). For the CDR3, the DNA is TGTGCCAGCAGCCCGGGGGGCCATGGCTACACCTTC. It specifies CASSPGGHGYTF.

This chain connects TRBV28 to TRBJ1-2; D call uncertain. The CDR3 totals 12 residues. CDR1 MDHEN and CDR2 SYDVKM come from the germline V gene. With 5 bases removed from V and 2 bases from J, the gap between germline ends came to 6 bases. The CDR3 DNA sequence: TGTGCCAGCAGTATCTCCAACTATGGCTACACCTTC. Protein product: CASSISNYGYTF.

The V and J genes are TRBV28 and TRBJ2-7, with 13 bases that match TRBD2. Trimming took 6 bases from V and 1 from J; bases not matched to a gene: 9. The germline V gene has CDR1 MDHEN and CDR2 SYDVKM. The CDR3 consists of 17 residues. The CDR3, as DNA: TGTGCCAGCAGACCGGGACTAGCGGGATCAGTTTCCTACGAGCAGTACTTC. Its protein product is CASRPGLAGSVSYEQYF.

This clone was seen just once. The V and J genes are TRBV28 and TRBJ1-2, with 9 bases that match TRBD1. The trim removed 1 base at V and 8 bases at J, leaving 2 bases unmatched. CDR3 length equals 13 residues. Germline lookup yields CDR1 MDHEN and CDR2 SYDVKM. The CDR3 DNA sequence: TGTGCCAGCAGTTTATCTACAGGGGGCGGCTACACCTTC. Protein: CASSLSTGGGYTF.

The rearrangement uses TRBV21-1 and TRBJ2-1; the table assigns TRBD2, which was not confirmed against the DNA. TRBV21-1 counts as a pseudogene. This CDR3 is 15 amino acids long. CDR3 sequence (DNA): TGTGCCAGCAGCAAAGAGGGACTCCGGGCACGGGAGCAGTTCTTC. As protein: CASSKEGLRAREQFF.

J is TRBJ1-2 and V is TRBV18; 9 nucleotides match TRBD1. The germline V gene encodes CDR1 KGHSH and CDR2 LQKENI. The CDR3 is 12 amino acids. J was trimmed by 8 bases and V by 3 bases; bases with no gene match: 1. DNA of the CDR3: TGTGCCAGCTCACCCGGACAGGGGGGCTACACCTTC. Translation: CASSPGQGGYTF. The full variable domain, completed using reference TRBV18 and TRBJ1-2, is NAGVMQNPRHLVRRRGQEARLRCSPMKGHSHVYWYRQLPEEGLKFMVYLQKENIIDESGMPKERFSAEFPKEGPSILRIQQVVRGDSAAYFCASSPGQGGYTFGSGTRLTVV.

The rearrangement uses TRBV7-9 and TRBJ2-1, with 10 nucleotides matching TRBD2. J lost 6 bases, V lost 4 bases, and 3 bases had no gene match. CDR1 and CDR2 from the germline V gene are SEHNR and FQNEAQ (reference sequence). This CDR3 has 14 residues. The CDR3, as DNA: TGTGCCAGCAGCTCTAGCGGGAGCACCAATGAGCAGTTCTTC. It yields the protein CASSSSGSTNEQFF.

V is TRBV2 and J is TRBJ2-1; D remains unclear. The V gene's germline CDR1 is SNHLY and CDR2 FYNNEI. CDR3 length: 12 residues. V shed 3 bases and J shed 5 bases, with 5 bases lying between them. CDR3 sequence reads: CASSDLNNEQFF. The CDR3 nucleotides are TGTGCCAGCAGTGACCTAAACAATGAGCAGTTCTTC.

CDR3 bases: TGTGCCAGCAGCGGGGGACTAGCGGAAACCTACGAGCAGTACTTC. It yields the protein CASSGGLAETYEQYF. The chain links TRBV9 to TRBJ2-7; 11 bases fit TRBD2. From germline, CDR1 is SGDLS and CDR2 YYNGEE. The CDR3 loop spans 15 amino acids. Unmatched junction bases numbered 4, after V lost 3 bases and J lost 2 bases.

The CDR3 nucleotides are TGTGCCAGCAGCCCACCGACTAGCTCCTACGAGCAGTACTTC. Amino acid sequence: CASSPPTSSYEQYF. The rearrangement links TRBV5-6 to TRBJ2-7; perhaps TRBD2 as D (6 bases). The length of the CDR3 is 14 residues. V shed 4 bases and J shed 0 bases, with 11 bases lying between them. Germline V lookup: CDR1 SGHDT, CDR2 YYEEEE.

V and J are TRBV28 and TRBJ1-1; a weak D match, TRBD1 (5 bases). The germline CDR1 and CDR2 sequences are MDHEN and SYDVKM. The ends were cut back, 6 bases at V and 2 bases at J, with 10 bases in the middle. The CDR3 runs 13 residues. The CDR3 nucleotides read TGTGCCAGCAGGACAGCGCACAACACTGAAGCTTTCTTT. It yields the protein CASRTAHNTEAFF.

The V gene is TRBV2, the J gene TRBJ2-7, with 8 bases fitting TRBD1. Germline CDR1 reads SNHLY; CDR2 reads FYNNEI. The ends lost 10 bases at V and 2 bases at J; junction bases unmatched: 16. There are 16 residues in the CDR3. DNA for the CDR3: TGTGCCACCTCAGGGTCGGACAGGGTGGATCCCTACGAGCAGTACTTC. Amino acids: CATSGSDRVDPYEQYF.

The CDR3 loop is CASSSTSGIGNEQFF. The CDR3, as DNA: TGTGCCAGCAGCTCCACTAGCGGGATTGGAAATGAGCAGTTCTTC. The V call is TRBV7-9, the J call TRBJ2-1, with TRBD2 matching 10 bases. CDR1 is SEHNR and CDR2 is FQNEAQ in the germline V gene (reference sequence). This CDR3 is built from 15 residues. The trim removed 4 bases at V and 7 bases at J, leaving 7 bases unmatched. The entire variable domain, with the rest obtained from reference TRBV7-9 and TRBJ2-1, is as follows: DTGVSQNPRHKITKRGQNVTFRCDPISEHNRLYWYRQTLGQGPEFLTYFQNEAQLEKSRLLSDRFSAERPKGSFSTLEIQRTEQGDSAMYLCASSSTSGIGNEQFFGPGTRLTVL.

This sequence joins TRBV19 and TRBJ2-3; D is undetermined. V was cut by 1 base and J by 1 base, with 12 bases left in between. The CDR3 sequence is 16 residues long. Germline V gene sequence: CDR1 LNHDA, CDR2 SQIVND (reference sequence). CDR3: CASSIGATSRTDTQYF. The CDR3 region has the DNA TGTGCCAGTAGTATAGGGGCTACTTCTCGCACAGATACGCAGTATTTT.